The present T cell receptor (beta chain) was sequenced within a study of pediatric ulcerative colitis. Study-wide points: Total lymphocyte DNA, not sorted subsets, was the template. Ulcerative colitis patients shared more blood-rectal clones than controls. Blood samples from two patients yielded substantially fewer templates and were excluded from blood-rectal overlap analysis.

As for this clone: No antigen is known for it.

This CDR3 has 16 amino acids. Germline V lookup: CDR1 SGHTA, CDR2 FQGNSA. V lost 2 bases, J lost 3 bases, and 16 bases lay in between. The rectum was sampled with one to two pinch biopsies at colonoscopy. Assay: immunoSEQ multiplex PCR; the TCRdb copy retains only in-frame clones and omits some. The profile covers 40,000 to 60,000 clones, with around 79% appearing a single time and roughly 3.4% taken by the ten largest. The clonotype comes from a girl under 18 with moderate ulcerative colitis. The J gene is TRBJ1-2, the V gene TRBV7-2; D is unresolved. Sequenced sample: gut tissue. This chain's CDR3 is CASSLRIGSPYYGYTF. CDR3 in DNA: TGTGCCAGCAGCTTAAGAATAGGGAGTCCATACTATGGCTACACCTTC.